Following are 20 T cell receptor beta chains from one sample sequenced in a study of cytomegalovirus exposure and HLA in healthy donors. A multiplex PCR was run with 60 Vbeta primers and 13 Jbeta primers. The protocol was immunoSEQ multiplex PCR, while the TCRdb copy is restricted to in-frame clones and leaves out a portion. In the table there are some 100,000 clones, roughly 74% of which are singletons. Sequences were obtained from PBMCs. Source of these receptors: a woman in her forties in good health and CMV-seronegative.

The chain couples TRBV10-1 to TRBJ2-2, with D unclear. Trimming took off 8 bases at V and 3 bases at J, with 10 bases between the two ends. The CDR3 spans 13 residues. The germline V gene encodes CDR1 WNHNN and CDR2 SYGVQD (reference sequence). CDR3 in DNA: TGCGCCAGCCGTGGAACTGACACCGGGGAGCTGTTTTTT. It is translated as CASRGTDTGELFF.

The CDR3: CASSLKTGVEQYF. The DNA for the CDR3 is TGTGCCAGCAGTTTAAAGACAGGGGTTGAGCAGTACTTC. This chain links TRBV27 with TRBJ2-7; 8 bases map to TRBD1. Germline V gene lookup returns CDR1 MNHEY and CDR2 SMNVEV (reference sequence). The trim removed 2 bases at V and 7 bases at J, leaving 4 bases unmatched. The CDR3 is 13 residues long.

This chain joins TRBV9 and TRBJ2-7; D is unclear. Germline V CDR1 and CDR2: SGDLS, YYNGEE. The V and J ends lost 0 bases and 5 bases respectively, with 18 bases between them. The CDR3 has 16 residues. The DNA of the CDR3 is TGTGCCAGCAGCGTAGCCCTGTTACCGCCGAGGAACGAGCAGTACTTC. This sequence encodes CASSVALLPPRNEQYF.

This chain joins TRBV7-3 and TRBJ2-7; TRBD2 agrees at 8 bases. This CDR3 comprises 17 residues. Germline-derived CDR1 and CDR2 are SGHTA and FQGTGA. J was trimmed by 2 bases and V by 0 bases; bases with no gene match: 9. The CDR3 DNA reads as TGTGCCAGCAGCTTAACGGGCGGGAGCGGGAGAGCCTACGAGCAGTACTTC. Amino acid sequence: CASSLTGGSGRAYEQYF.

This chain's CDR3 is CASSLYTQTSGVSYEQYF. The CDR3 DNA follows: TGCGCCAGCAGCCTCTATACCCAGACTAGCGGGGTCTCCTACGAGCAGTACTTC. V gene TRBV5-1 combines with J gene TRBJ2-7, with 11 bases that match TRBD2. The germline V gene encodes CDR1 SGHRS and CDR2 YFSETQ. This CDR3 region has 18 residues. J lost 0 bases, V lost 4 bases, and 12 bases had no gene match.

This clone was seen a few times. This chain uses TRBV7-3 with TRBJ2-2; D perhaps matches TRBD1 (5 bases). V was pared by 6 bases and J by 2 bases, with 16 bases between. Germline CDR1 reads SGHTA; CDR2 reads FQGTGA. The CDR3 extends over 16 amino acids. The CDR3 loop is CASRQRAGSNTGELFF. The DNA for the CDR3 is TGTGCCAGCAGGCAAAGGGCAGGGTCAAACACCGGGGAGCTGTTTTTT.

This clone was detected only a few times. CDR3 DNA: TGTGCCAGCAGCTTGAACCCGGTCGAGCAGTACTTC. This encodes CASSLNPVEQYF. V is TRBV5-8 and J is TRBJ2-5; D ambiguous. The J call is doubtful: the DNA matches TRBJ2-7 better. There are 12 residues in the CDR3. Germline CDR1 and CDR2: SGHTS and YDEGEE.

CDR3 bases: TGTGCCAGCAGCCCCCGGACAGGGGGAGGCAATCAGCCCCAGCATTTT. Amino acid sequence: CASSPRTGGGNQPQHF. This sequence joins TRBV11-2 and TRBJ1-5; 10 bases are shared with TRBD1. The V gene's germline CDR1 is SGHAT and CDR2 FQNNGV. The J segment lost 2 bases and the V segment lost 5 bases, leaving 6 bases of the junction unmatched. This CDR3 is 16 amino acids long.

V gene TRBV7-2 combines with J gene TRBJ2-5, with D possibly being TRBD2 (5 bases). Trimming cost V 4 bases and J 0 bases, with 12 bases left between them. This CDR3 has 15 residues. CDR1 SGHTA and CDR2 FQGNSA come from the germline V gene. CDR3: CASSSRVGDQETQYF. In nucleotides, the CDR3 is TGTGCCAGCAGCTCTCGTGTCGGGGACCAAGAGACCCAGTACTTC.

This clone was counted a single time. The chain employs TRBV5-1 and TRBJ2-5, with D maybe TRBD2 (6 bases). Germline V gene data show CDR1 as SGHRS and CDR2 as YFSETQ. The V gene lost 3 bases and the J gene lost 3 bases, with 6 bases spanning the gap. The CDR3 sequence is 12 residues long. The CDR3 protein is CASSWGEETQYF. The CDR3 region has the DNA TGCGCCAGCAGCTGGGGGGAAGAGACCCAGTACTTC. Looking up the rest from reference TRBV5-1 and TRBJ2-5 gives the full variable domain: KAGVTQTPRYLIKTRGQQVTLSCSPISGHRSVSWYQQTPGQGLQFLFEYFSETQRNKGNFPGRFSGRQFSNSRSEMNVSTLELGDSALYLCASSWGEETQYFGPGTRLLVL.

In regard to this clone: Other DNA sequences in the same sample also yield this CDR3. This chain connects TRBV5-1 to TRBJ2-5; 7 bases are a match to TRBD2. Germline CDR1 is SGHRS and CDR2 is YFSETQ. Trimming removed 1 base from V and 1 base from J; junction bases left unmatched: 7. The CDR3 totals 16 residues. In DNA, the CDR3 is TGCGCCAGCAGCTTGTTGGCGGGAGCCGGCCAAGAGACCCAGTACTTC. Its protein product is CASSLLAGAGQETQYF.

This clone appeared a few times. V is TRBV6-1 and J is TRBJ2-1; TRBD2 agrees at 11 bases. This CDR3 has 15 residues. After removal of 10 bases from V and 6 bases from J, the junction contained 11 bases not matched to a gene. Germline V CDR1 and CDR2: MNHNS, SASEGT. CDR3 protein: CAMSLSGRAPNEQFF. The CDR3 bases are TGTGCCATGTCCCTTAGCGGGAGGGCCCCCAATGAGCAGTTCTTC.

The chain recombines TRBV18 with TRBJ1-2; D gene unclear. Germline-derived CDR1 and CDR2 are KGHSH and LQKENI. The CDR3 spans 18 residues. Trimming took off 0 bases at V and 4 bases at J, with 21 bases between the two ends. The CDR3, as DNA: TGTGCCAGCTCACCACCGGATCGAATCCTATCACTATCCTATGGCTACACCTTC. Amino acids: CASSPPDRILSLSYGYTF.

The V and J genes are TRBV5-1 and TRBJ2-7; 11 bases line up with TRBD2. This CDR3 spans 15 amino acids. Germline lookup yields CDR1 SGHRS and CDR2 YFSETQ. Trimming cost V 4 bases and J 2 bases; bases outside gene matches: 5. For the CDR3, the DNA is TGCGCCAGCAGCCCCGGGACTAGCGGACCCTACGAGCAGTACTTC. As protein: CASSPGTSGPYEQYF.

This CDR3 is CASSLSQKLFF. CDR3 DNA sequence: TGTGCCAGCAGTCTAAGCCAAAAACTGTTTTTT. The chain has TRBV7-8 and TRBJ1-4, with no clear D. The CDR3 loop spans 11 amino acids. V was trimmed by 6 bases and J by 9 bases, leaving 8 bases between them. Per the germline V gene, CDR1 is SGHVS and CDR2 is FQNEAQ.

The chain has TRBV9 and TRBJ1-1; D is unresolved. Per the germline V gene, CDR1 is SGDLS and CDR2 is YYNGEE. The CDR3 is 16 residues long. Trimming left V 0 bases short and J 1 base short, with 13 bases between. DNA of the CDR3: TGTGCCAGCAGCGTAGGTCTACCGGTCACGAACACTGAAGCTTTCTTT. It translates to CASSVGLPVTNTEAFF.

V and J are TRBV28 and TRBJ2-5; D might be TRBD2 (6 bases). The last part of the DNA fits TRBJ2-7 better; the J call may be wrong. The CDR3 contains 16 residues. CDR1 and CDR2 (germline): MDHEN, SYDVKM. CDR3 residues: CASIPSGVAATYEQYF. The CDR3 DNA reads TGTGCCAGCATACCCTCCGGGGTAGCGGCCACCTACGAGCAGTACTTC.

In DNA form, the CDR3 reads TGTGCCAGCAGTGAAGTCCCTAGCGGGTACAATGAGCAGTTCTTC. This codes for CASSEVPSGYNEQFF. J is TRBJ2-1 and V is TRBV6-1; 8 bases align to TRBD2. The germline CDR1 and CDR2 sequences are MNHNS and SASEGT. V gave up 1 base and J gave up 4 bases; unmatched junction bases: 3. The CDR3 runs to 15 residues.

CDR3 amino acids: CASSEGQPNTEAFF. CDR3 in DNA: TGCGCCAGCAGCGAGGGACAGCCAAACACTGAAGCTTTCTTT. This rearrangement joins TRBV5-1 to TRBJ1-1, with TRBD1 matching over 7 bases. V gave up 4 bases and J gave up 2 bases; unmatched junction bases: 5. The CDR3 consists of 14 residues. Germline CDR1 and CDR2: SGHRS and YFSETQ.

This chain's CDR3 is CASSQDKPGRANEKLFF. CDR3 in DNA: TGTGCCAGCAGCCAAGATAAACCCGGGAGGGCTAATGAAAAACTGTTTTTT. The chain carries TRBV14 and TRBJ1-4; D gene ambiguous. Germline CDR1 SGHDN, CDR2 FVKESK. Trimming removed 0 bases from V and 3 bases from J, with 14 bases in between. The CDR3 totals 17 residues.